This entry lists 21 T cell receptor beta chains sequenced from one sample in a study of blood T cells in healthy people across ages. The authors ran a second PCR of roughly 6 to 11 cycles using a sample-barcoded 5' primer and a J-beta primer mix. From the 5' RACE reads, TCRdb called clonotypes with MiXCR, one entry per CDR3 protein. The sample yields 710,000 or so distinct CDR3 sequences, 22% seen once. Sample: blood. The source of these receptors is a man aged 70 or older in good health.

The chain carries TRBV7-9 and TRBJ2-7; 9 nucleotides line up with TRBD2. Germline V lookup: CDR1 SEHNR, CDR2 FQNEAQ (reference sequence). The J segment lost 2 bases and the V segment lost 5 bases, leaving 7 bases of the junction unmatched. This CDR3 contains 15 residues. The CDR3 nucleotides are TGTGCCAGCAGCCCAAGGCCTAGCGGGACCTACGAGCAGTACGTC. Amino acids: CASSPRPSGTYEQYV.

The chain joins TRBV5-5 to TRBJ1-1; possibly TRBD1 for D (5 bases). Trimming cost V 3 bases and J 2 bases, with 17 bases left between them. CDR1 is SGHKS, CDR2 YYEKEE, per germline (reference sequence). This CDR3 spans 16 amino acids. The CDR3 is CASSSSGGIGNTEAFF. For the CDR3, the DNA is TGTGCCAGCAGCTCCTCGGGGGGGATCGGAAACACTGAAGCTTTCTTT.

Only a few counts were recorded for this clonotype. The rearrangement links TRBV12-3 or TRBV12-4 to TRBJ2-7; D may be TRBD1 (5 bases). V was clipped by 3 bases and J by 6 bases, with 12 bases between them. The CDR3 covers 13 residues. CDR3 coding DNA: TGTGCCAGCAGTTTCGGGTCAGGGTCCGAGCAGTACGTC. The encoded protein is CASSFGSGSEQYV.

This chain connects TRBV28 to TRBJ2-3; no definite D call. Trimming removed 5 bases from V and 2 bases from J, with 11 bases in between. The CDR3 has 14 amino acids. CDR1 is MDHEN and CDR2 is SYDVKM in the germline V gene. CDR3 protein: CASSRAPSTDTQYF. Written as DNA, the CDR3 is TGTGCCAGCAGTCGGGCCCCCTCCACAGATACGCAGTATTTT.

This clonotype appeared a few times. J is TRBJ2-3 and V is TRBV27, with D possibly matching TRBD1 (5 bases). Per germline, CDR1 MNHEY and CDR2 SMNVEV (reference sequence). V was trimmed by 7 bases and J by 3 bases, leaving 17 bases between them. The CDR3 totals 15 residues. For the CDR3, the DNA is TGTGCCAGCACCAACCTTCAGGGCGTGACAGATACGCAGTATTTT. As protein: CASTNLQGVTDTQYF.

This rearrangement joins TRBV9 to TRBJ2-1; D uncertain. From germline, CDR1 is SGDLS and CDR2 YYNGEE. V lost 3 bases and J lost 6, with 16 bases in between. The length of the CDR3 is 15 residues. The CDR3 nucleotides are TGTGCCAGCAGCGCCCTACTTGGGGTCATCAATGAGCAGTTCTTC. It encodes CASSALLGVINEQFF.

This clonotype was seen only a few times. This rearrangement joins TRBV5-5 to TRBJ2-6, with D tentatively TRBD2 (6 bases). V was clipped by 0 bases and J by 0 bases, with 10 bases between them. Germline CDR1 SGHKS, CDR2 YYEKEE (reference sequence). The CDR3 is 17 amino acids. The CDR3 DNA is TGTGCCAGCAGCTTGGGACGGGACTTCTCTGGGGCCAACGTCCTGACTTTC. It yields the protein CASSLGRDFSGANVLTF.

This clonotype was seen only a few times. The J gene is TRBJ2-2, the V gene TRBV3-1; no definite D call. The ends were cut back, 3 bases at V and 8 bases at J, with 7 bases in the middle. Germline assignment: CDR1 LGHDT and CDR2 YNNKEL (reference sequence). CDR3 length: 12 residues. CDR3 in amino acids: CASSHHKGELFF. CDR3 coding DNA: TGTGCCAGCAGCCATCACAAAGGGGAGCTGTTTTTT.

J is TRBJ2-3 and V is TRBV5-1, with TRBD2 identical over 11 bases. The germline V gene encodes CDR1 SGHRS and CDR2 YFSETQ. The CDR3 is 17 residues long. Germline trimming cut 5 bases from V and 6 bases from J; bases unmatched to any gene: 14. CDR3 sequence: CASSIDRSGGAADTQYF. The CDR3 DNA sequence: TGCGCCAGCAGTATCGACCGTAGCGGGGGGGCAGCGGATACGCAGTATTTT.

This clonotype was recorded a few times. The chain combines TRBV27 with TRBJ1-1; TRBD1 agrees at 9 bases. CDR1 is MNHEY and CDR2 is SMNVEV in the germline V gene (reference sequence). The CDR3 is made up of 17 amino acids. With 5 bases clipped from V and 5 bases from J, the junction kept 15 bases outside the gene matches. For the CDR3, the DNA is TGTGCCAGCAGTGCGCGACCGGGACAGGGTTTACATACTGAAGCTTTCTTT. Its protein is CASSARPGQGLHTEAFF.

There are a few counts of this clonotype. J is TRBJ2-7 and V is TRBV28, with TRBD1 as a possible D gene (5 bases). Trimming left V 7 bases short and J 5 bases short, with 18 bases between. Germline V lookup: CDR1 MDHEN, CDR2 SYDVKM. There are 14 residues in the CDR3. The CDR3 here is CASTETRQGDEQYF. CDR3 DNA: TGTGCCAGCACCGAGACGCGGCAGGGCGACGAGCAGTACTTC.

A single count supports this clonotype. This chain connects TRBV9 to TRBJ1-5; the D gene is possibly TRBD1 (6 bases). The CDR3 contains 15 residues. From germline, CDR1 is SGDLS and CDR2 YYNGEE. Trimming removed 0 bases at V and 10 bases at J, with 17 bases between. CDR3 coding DNA: TGTGCCAGCAGCGTAGGTTCAGGGACAATTAGTCCCCAGCATTTT. It yields the protein CASSVGSGTISPQHF.

This clonotype was picked up a small number of times. The V gene is TRBV29-1, the J gene TRBJ1-2; D not resolved. This CDR3 is built from 12 residues. In germline, CDR1 is SQVTM, CDR2 ANQGSEA. V was cut by 2 bases and J by 8 bases, with 12 bases left in between. CDR3 bases: TGCAGCGTTGAACGGCAGCCTGGAGGCTACACCTTC. This codes for CSVERQPGGYTF. Supplemented by reference TRBV29-1 and TRBJ1-2, the full variable domain reads SAVISQKPSRDICQRGTSLTIQCQVDSQVTMMFWYRQQPGQSLTLIATANQGSEATYESGFVIDKFPISRPNLTFSTLTVSNMSPEDSSIYLCSVERQPGGYTFGSGTRLTVV.

There are many counts of this clonotype. The J gene is TRBJ2-7, the V gene TRBV5-5; TRBD1 matches 10 bases. Per the germline V gene, CDR1 is SGHKS and CDR2 is YYEKEE (reference sequence). The V and J ends lost 2 bases and 4 bases, in that order; junction bases with no gene match: 6. This CDR3 contains 15 residues. The CDR3 sequence is CASSFQGTGAYEQYV. The CDR3 DNA reads as TGTGCCAGCAGCTTCCAGGGGACAGGGGCGTACGAGCAGTACGTC.

V is TRBV4-3 and J is TRBJ1-4; TRBD1 might be the D (5 bases). This CDR3 is 14 amino acids long. V was pared by 1 base and J by 8 bases, with 11 bases between. Germline lookup yields CDR1 LGHNA and CDR2 YSLEER. The CDR3, as DNA: TGCGCCAGCAGCCAAGTACCGGGGACCGAAAAACTGTTTTTT. This codes for CASSQVPGTEKLFF.

Regarding this clonotype: Its ends do not fully match the called genes, so a read error is possible. The chain combines TRBV7-7 with TRBJ2-1; 8 bases are shared with TRBD1. CDR3 size: 15 residues. Germline CDR1 reads SSHAT; CDR2 reads FNYEAQ (reference sequence). This CDR3 reads CASSLGQGAYNEQLF. In nucleotides, the CDR3 is TGTGCCAGCAGCTTAGGGCAGGGGGCCTACAATGAGCAGCTCTTC.

The chain couples TRBV20-1 to TRBJ2-2; D is possibly TRBD1 (6 bases). Germline V gene data show CDR1 as DFQATT and CDR2 as SNEGSKA (reference sequence). CDR3 length equals 13 residues. V was shortened by 3 bases and J by 5 bases, with 10 bases between the two germline ends. DNA for the CDR3: TGCAGTGCTAGTTCTACAGGGACCGGGGAGCTGTTTTTT. It is translated as CSASSTGTGELFF.

This clonotype showed up just a few times. The chain links TRBV5-1 to TRBJ2-3; 8 bases line up with TRBD2. The CDR3 extends over 17 amino acids. Germline-derived CDR1 and CDR2 are SGHRS and YFSETQ. V shed 1 base and J 2 bases; nucleotides not matched to a gene: 9. The CDR3 loop reads CASSLQGGGTPTDTQYF. CDR3 DNA sequence: TGCGCCAGCAGCTTGCAAGGCGGGGGGACACCCACAGATACGCAGTATTTT.

The table lists this clonotype with a few counts. The V and J genes are TRBV11-2 and TRBJ1-1; TRBD1 matches at 9 bases. The CDR3 spans 20 residues. Unmatched junction bases numbered 15, after V lost 1 base and J lost 0 bases. The V gene's germline CDR1 is SGHAT and CDR2 FQNNGV. Written as DNA, the CDR3 is TGTGCCAGCAGCTTAGGGTTCGCCGGACAGGGGCCGCGGATGAACACTGAAGCTTTCTTT. This codes for CASSLGFAGQGPRMNTEAFF.

This clonotype came up a few times. This chain uses TRBV5-1 with TRBJ2-3; D could derive from TRBD1 or TRBD2 (5 bases each). Germline V gene lookup returns CDR1 SGHRS and CDR2 YFSETQ. The CDR3 spans 14 residues. Trimming took 1 base from V and 5 from J, leaving 11 bases between them. The CDR3 protein is CASSLPGAGDTQYF. The CDR3 DNA follows: TGCGCCAGCAGCTTGCCCGGGGCGGGAGATACGCAGTATTTT.

This clonotype has just a few counts. This rearrangement joins TRBV10-3 to TRBJ1-2; D remains ambiguous. V lost 0 bases, J lost 5 bases, and 4 bases lay in between. This CDR3 has 12 residues. The germline V gene has CDR1 ENHRY and CDR2 SYGVKD. CDR3 DNA sequence: TGTGCCATCAGTGAGTCGAATTATGGCTACACCTTC. Its protein is CAISESNYGYTF.